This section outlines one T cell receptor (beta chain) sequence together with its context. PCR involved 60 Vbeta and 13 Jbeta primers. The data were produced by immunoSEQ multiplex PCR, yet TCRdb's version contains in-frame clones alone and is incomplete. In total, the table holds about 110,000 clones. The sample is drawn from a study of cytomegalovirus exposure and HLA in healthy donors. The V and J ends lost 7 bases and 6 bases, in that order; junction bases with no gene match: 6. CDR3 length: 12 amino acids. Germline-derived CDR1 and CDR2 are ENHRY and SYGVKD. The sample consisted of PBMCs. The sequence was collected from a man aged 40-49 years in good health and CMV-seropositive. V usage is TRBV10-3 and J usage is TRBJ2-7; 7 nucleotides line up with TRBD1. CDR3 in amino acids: CAIISDRAEQYF. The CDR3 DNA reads TGTGCCATCATTAGCGACAGGGCCGAGCAGTACTTC.